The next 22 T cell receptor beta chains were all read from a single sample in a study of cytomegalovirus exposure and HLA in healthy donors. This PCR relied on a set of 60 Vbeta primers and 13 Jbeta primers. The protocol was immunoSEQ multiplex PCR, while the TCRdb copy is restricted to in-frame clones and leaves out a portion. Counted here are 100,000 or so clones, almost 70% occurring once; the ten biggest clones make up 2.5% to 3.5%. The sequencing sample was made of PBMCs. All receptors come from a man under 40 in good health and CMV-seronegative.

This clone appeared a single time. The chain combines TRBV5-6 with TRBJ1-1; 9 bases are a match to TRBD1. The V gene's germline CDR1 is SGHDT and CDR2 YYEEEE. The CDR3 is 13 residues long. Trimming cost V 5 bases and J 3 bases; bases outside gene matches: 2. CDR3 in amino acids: CASRRDRDTEAFF. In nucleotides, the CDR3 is TGTGCCAGCAGGCGGGACAGGGACACTGAAGCTTTCTTT.

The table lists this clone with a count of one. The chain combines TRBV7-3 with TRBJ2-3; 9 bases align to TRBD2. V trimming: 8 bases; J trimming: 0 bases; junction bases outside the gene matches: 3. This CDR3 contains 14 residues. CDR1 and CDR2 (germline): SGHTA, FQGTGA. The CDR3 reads CASGLASSTDTQYF. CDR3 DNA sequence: TGTGCCAGCGGACTAGCGTCTAGCACAGATACGCAGTATTTT.

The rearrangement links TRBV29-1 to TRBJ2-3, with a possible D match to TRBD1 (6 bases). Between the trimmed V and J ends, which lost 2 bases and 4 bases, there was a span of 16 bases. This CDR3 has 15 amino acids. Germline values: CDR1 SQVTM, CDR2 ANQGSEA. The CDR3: CSVELAGVGADTQYF. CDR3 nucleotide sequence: TGCAGCGTTGAATTGGCAGGGGTAGGTGCAGATACGCAGTATTTT.

The CDR3: CASKTRDTYQPQHF. In DNA form, the CDR3 reads TGTGCCAGCAAAACCCGGGACACTTATCAGCCCCAGCATTTT. The V call is TRBV6-6, the J call TRBJ1-5, with D possibly matching TRBD1 (6 bases). The CDR3 is made up of 14 amino acids. V lost 7 bases and J 5 bases, leaving 15 bases between the germline ends. The germline V gene encodes CDR1 MNHNY and CDR2 SVGAGI (reference sequence).

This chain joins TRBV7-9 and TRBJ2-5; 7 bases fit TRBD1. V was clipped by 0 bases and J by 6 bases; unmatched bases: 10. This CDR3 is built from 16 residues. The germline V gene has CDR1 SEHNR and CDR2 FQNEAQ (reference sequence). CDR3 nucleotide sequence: TGTGCCAGCAGCTTAGCCCGGGACAGTGGGGTAAAGACCCAGTACTTC. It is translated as CASSLARDSGVKTQYF.

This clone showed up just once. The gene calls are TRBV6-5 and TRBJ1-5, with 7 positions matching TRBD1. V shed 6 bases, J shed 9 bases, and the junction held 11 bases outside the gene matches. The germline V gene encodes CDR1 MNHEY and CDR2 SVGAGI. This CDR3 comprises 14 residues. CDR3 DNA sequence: TGTGCCAGCAGGGGGACAGCTTCCAAGGGGCCCCAGCATTTT. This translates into CASRGTASKGPQHF.

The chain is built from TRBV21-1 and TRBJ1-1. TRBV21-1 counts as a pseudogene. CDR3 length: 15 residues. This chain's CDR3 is CASSTSGGRRSEAFF. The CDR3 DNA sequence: TGTGCCAGCAGCACCTCGGGGGGGAGGAGATCTGAAGCTTTCTTT.

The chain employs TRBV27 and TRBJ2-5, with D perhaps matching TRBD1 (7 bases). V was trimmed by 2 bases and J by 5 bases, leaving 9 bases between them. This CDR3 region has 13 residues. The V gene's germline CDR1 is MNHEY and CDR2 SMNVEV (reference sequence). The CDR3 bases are TGTGCCAGCAGTTTAGCAGGGGGGGAGACCCAGTACTTC. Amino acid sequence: CASSLAGGETQYF.

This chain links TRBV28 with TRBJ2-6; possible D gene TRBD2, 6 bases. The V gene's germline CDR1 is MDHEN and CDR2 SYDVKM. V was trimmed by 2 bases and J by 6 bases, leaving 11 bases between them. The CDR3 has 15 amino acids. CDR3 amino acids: CASSLAGRKANVLTF. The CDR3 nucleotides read TGTGCCAGCAGTTTAGCGGGACGGAAGGCCAACGTCCTGACTTTC.

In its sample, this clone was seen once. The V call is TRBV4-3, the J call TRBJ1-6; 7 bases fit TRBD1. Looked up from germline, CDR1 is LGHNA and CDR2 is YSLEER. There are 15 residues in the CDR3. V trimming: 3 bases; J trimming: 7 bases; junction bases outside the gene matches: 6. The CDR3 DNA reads TGCGCCAGCAGCCAGGACGACAGGGACAATTCACCCCTCCACTTT. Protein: CASSQDDRDNSPLHF.

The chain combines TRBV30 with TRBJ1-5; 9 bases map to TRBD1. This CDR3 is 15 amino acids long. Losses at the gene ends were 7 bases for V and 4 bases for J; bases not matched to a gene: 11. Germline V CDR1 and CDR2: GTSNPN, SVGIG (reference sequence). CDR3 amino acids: CASTTGTGNNQPQHF. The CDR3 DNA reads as TGTGCCTCCACCACCGGGACAGGGAATAATCAGCCCCAGCATTTT.

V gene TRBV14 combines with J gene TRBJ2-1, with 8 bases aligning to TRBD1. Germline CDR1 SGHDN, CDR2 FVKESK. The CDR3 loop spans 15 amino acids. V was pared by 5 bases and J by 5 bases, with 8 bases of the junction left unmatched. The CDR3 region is CASSTRQGMNNEQFF. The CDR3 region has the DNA TGTGCCAGCAGCACCCGACAGGGGATGAACAATGAGCAGTTCTTC.

DNA for the CDR3: TGTGCCAGCAGTTTGTTTGCCAAGTCGGGCACTGAAGCTTTCTTT. This encodes CASSLFAKSGTEAFF. The genes are TRBV28 and TRBJ1-1, with D hard to call. Trimming left V 3 bases short and J 4 bases short, with 15 bases between. The CDR3 loop spans 15 amino acids. From germline, CDR1 is MDHEN and CDR2 SYDVKM.

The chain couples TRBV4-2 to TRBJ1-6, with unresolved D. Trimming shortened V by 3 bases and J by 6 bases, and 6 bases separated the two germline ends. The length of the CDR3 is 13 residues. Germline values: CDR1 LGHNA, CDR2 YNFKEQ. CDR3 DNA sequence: TGTGCCAGCAGCCAGACACTTAATTCACCCCTCCACTTT. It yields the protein CASSQTLNSPLHF.

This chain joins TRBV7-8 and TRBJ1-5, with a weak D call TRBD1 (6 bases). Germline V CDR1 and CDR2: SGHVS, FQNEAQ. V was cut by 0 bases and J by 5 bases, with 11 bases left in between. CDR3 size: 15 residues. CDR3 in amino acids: CASSLANRADQPQHF. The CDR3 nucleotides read TGTGCCAGCAGCTTAGCTAACAGGGCGGATCAGCCCCAGCATTTT.

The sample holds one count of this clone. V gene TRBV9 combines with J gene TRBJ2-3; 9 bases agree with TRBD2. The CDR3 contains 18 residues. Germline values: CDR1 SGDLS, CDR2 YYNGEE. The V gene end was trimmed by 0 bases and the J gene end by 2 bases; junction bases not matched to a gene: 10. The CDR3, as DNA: TGTGCCAGCAGCGTAGAGCCTATAGCGGGAGCCCCCACAGATACGCAGTATTTT. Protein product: CASSVEPIAGAPTDTQYF.

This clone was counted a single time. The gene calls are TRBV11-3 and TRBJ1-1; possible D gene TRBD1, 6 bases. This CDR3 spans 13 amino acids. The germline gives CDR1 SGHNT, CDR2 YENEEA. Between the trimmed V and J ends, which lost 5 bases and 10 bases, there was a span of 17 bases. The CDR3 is CASSPSTQGRAFF. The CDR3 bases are TGTGCCAGCAGCCCTAGTACTCAGGGGAGAGCTTTCTTT. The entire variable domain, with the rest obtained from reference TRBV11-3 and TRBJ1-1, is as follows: EAGVVQSPRYKIIEKKQPVAFWCNPISGHNTLYWYLQNLGQGPELLIRYENEEAVDDSQLPKDRFSAERLKGVDSTLKIQPAELGDSAVYLCASSPSTQGRAFFGQGTRLTVV.

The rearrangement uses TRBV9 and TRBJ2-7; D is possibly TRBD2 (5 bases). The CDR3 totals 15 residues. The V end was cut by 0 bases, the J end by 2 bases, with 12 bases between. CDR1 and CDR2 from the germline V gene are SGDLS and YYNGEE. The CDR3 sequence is CASSVGVANTYEQYF. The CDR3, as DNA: TGTGCCAGCAGCGTAGGGGTAGCGAATACCTACGAGCAGTACTTC.

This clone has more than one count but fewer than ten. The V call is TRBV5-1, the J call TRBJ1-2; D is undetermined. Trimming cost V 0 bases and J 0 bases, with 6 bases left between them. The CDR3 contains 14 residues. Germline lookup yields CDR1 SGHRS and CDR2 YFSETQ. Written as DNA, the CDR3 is TGCGCCAGCAGCTTGGAAAGCCCTAACTATGGCTACACCTTC. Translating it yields CASSLESPNYGYTF. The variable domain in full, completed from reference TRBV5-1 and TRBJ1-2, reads KAGVTQTPRYLIKTRGQQVTLSCSPISGHRSVSWYQQTPGQGLQFLFEYFSETQRNKGNFPGRFSGRQFSNSRSEMNVSTLELGDSALYLCASSLESPNYGYTFGSGTRLTVV.

For the CDR3, the DNA is TGTGCCAGCAGTGAAGAAGCACCGGGTATGGCTTTCTTT. Translated, it gives CASSEEAPGMAFF. The V call is TRBV2, the J call TRBJ1-1, with no clear D. The CDR3 is 13 residues long. Trimming left V 1 base short and J 11 bases short, with 14 bases between. Germline CDR1 and CDR2: SNHLY and FYNNEI.

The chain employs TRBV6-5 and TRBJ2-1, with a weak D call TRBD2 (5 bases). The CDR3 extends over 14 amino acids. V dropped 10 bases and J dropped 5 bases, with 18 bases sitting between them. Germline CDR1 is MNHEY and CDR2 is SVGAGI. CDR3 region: CATGPLRADNEQFF. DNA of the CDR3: TGTGCCACCGGGCCCTTGAGGGCCGACAATGAGCAGTTCTTC.

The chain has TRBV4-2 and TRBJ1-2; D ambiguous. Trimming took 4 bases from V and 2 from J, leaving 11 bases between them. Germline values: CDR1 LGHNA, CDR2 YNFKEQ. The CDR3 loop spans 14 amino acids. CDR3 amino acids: CASSPGNSNYGYTF. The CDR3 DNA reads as TGTGCCAGCAGCCCGGGGAACAGCAACTATGGCTACACCTTC.